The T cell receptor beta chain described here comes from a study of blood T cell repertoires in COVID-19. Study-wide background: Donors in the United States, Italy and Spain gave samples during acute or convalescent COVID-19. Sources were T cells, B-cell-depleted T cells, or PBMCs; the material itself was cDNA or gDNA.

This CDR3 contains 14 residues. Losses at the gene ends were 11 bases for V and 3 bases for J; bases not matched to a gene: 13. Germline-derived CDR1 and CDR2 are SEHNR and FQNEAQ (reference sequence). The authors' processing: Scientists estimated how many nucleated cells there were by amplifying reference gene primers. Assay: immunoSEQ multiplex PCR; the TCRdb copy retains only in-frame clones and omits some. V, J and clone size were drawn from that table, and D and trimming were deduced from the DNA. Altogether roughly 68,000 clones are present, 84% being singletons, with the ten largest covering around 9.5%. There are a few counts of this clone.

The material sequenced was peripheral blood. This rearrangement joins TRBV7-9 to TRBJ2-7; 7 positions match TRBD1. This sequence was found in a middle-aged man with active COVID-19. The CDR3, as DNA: TGTGCCTCACACACCGGGACAGTTTTCTACGAGCAGTACTTC. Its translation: CASHTGTVFYEQYF.